This T cell receptor beta chain originates from a study of T cell repertoires in cytomegalovirus infection. Study-level background: Through public TCR beta signatures, both CMV infection and matching HLA type were indicated.

Germline V CDR1 and CDR2: SGHRS, YFSETQ. This CDR3 is built from 17 residues. V gave up 0 bases and J gave up 4 bases, with 17 bases separating them. This clonotype was seen only a few times. Its antigen is unidentified. Study findings and constraints: Dominating the ex vivo response were HLA-C-restricted CMV-specific TCR beta clonotypes.

TCRdb itself ran the reads through MiXCR, one entry per CDR3 protein. This repertoire shows more than 400,000 distinct CDR3 sequences, about 26% found once; its top ten account for roughly 13%. J is TRBJ2-1 and V is TRBV5-1; D unresolved. The source of this sequence is a human donor in good health (CMV status not recorded). Some clones in this sample may be carry-over from other donors' samples. Sequenced sample: PBMCs. In DNA form, the CDR3 reads TGCGCCAGCAGCTTGGCCGGTTCAACTTTTCAGTACAATGAGCAGTTCTTC. Its protein is CASSLAGSTFQYNEQFF.